This T cell receptor (beta chain) emerged from a study of OX40 agonist ivuxolimab in advanced cancers. Germline CDR1 MGHRA, CDR2 YSYEKL. V was shortened by 1 base and J by 0 bases, with 4 bases between the two germline ends. The length of the CDR3 is 13 residues. Profiling relied on immunoSEQ multiplex PCR, and the TCRdb table lists in-frame clones only, not all of them. The sample has more than 55,000 clones, 79% seen once; the top ten hold under 13%. The chain combines TRBV4-1 with TRBJ2-7; the D is unclear. This clonotype originated in an adult with an advanced solid tumor such as melanoma, head and neck, liver or kidney cancer. The specimen was CD4+ or CD8+ T cells sorted from blood, collected in a trial of the OX40 agonist ivuxolimab. The CDR3 is CASSQGGSYEQYF. CDR3 DNA: TGCGCCAGCAGCCAAGGGGGCTCCTACGAGCAGTACTTC.